This is a list of T cell receptor beta chains from one sample in a study of beta chain features in type 1 diabetes. Using immunoSEQ multiplex PCR, the repertoire was profiled, and TCRdb retains in-frame clones only, with some absent. The sample has roughly 230,000 clones; over 7.5% are singletons. The material sequenced was naive CD4+ T cells from blood. These receptors originate from a woman under 30 in good health. Both conserved end residues are part of each CDR3. A D gene is named only where the DNA matches it firmly. Size is stated for part of the rows, as once, few or many counts, or as a class when the clone is expanded.

cdr3_aa | cdr3_nt | d_call | j_call | clone_size | v_call
CASRHGLAGYNEQFF | TGTGCCAGCAGACACGGACTAGCGGGATACAATGAGCAGTTCTTC | TRBD2 | TRBJ2-1 | few | TRBV14
CASSPGQDQETQYF | TGCGCCAGCAGCCCTGGACAGGACCAAGAGACCCAGTACTTC | TRBD1 | TRBJ2-5 | few | TRBV4-1
CASSRHNEQFF | TGTGCCAGTAGTAGGCACAATGAGCAGTTCTTC | NA | TRBJ2-1 | NA | TRBV19
CASSLGDREAMKQFF | TGTGCCAGCAGTTTGGGGGACAGGGAGGCTATGAAGCAGTTCTTC | TRBD1 | TRBJ2-1 | few | TRBV27
CASRKQGANGYTF | TGTGCCAGCAGGAAACAGGGGGCAAATGGCTACACCTTC | TRBD1 | TRBJ1-2 | few | TRBV27
CAIRLTGNYGYTF | TGTGCCATCAGGCTGACAGGGAACTATGGCTACACCTTC | TRBD1 | TRBJ1-2 | few | TRBV10-3
CASSPRPSGGVGRQETQYF | TGTGCCAGCTCACCACGGCCTAGCGGAGGGGTAGGCCGGCAAGAGACCCAGTACTTC | TRBD2 | TRBJ2-5 | NA | TRBV18
CASSLRGAQHF | TGTGCCAGCTCCCTTCGCGGGGCCCAGCATTTT | NA | TRBJ1-5 | NA | TRBV2
CASSPPRTGQETQYF | TGTGCCAGCTCACCACCGAGGACGGGGCAAGAGACCCAGTACTTC | NA | TRBJ2-5 | few | TRBV18
CASSPGQPNTEAFF | TGTGCCAGCTCACCGGGACAGCCGAACACTGAAGCTTTCTTT | TRBD1 | TRBJ1-1 | few | TRBV18
CASSQTTSTDTQYF | TGTGCCAGCAGCCAAACGACTAGCACAGATACGCAGTATTTT | NA | TRBJ2-3 | NA | TRBV5-4
CASSSHYGEQYF | TGTGCCAGCAGCTCCCACTATGGGGAGCAGTACTTC | NA | TRBJ2-7 | NA | TRBV7-8
CASSVSPHNEKLFF | TGTGCCAGCAGCGTAAGCCCCCATAATGAAAAACTGTTTTTT | NA | TRBJ1-4 | NA | TRBV9
CASSEVLLAGAYNEQFF | TGTGCCAGCAGTGAAGTATTATTGGCGGGAGCCTACAATGAGCAGTTCTTC | TRBD2 | TRBJ2-1 | few | TRBV2
CASSPIPGLGDNEQFF | TGTGCCAGCAGCCCTATTCCGGGACTAGGCGACAATGAGCAGTTCTTC | TRBD2 | TRBJ2-1 | NA | TRBV7-3
CASSSLGAAGANVLTF | TGTGCCAGCAGCTCCCTAGGAGCTGCGGGGGCCAACGTCCTGACTTTC | NA | TRBJ2-6 | NA | TRBV7-6
CASSIIQGQVNTEAFF | TGTGCCAGTAGTATCATCCAGGGACAAGTGAACACTGAAGCTTTCTTT | NA | TRBJ1-1 | NA | TRBV19
CASGGSGGSPLHF | TGTGCCAGCGGTGGTTCAGGGGGTTCACCCCTCCACTTT | TRBD1 | TRBJ1-6 | NA | TRBV7-9
CASGRSVGTGVYEQYF | TGTGCCAGCGGGCGGTCCGTCGGGACAGGGGTGTACGAGCAGTACTTC | TRBD1 | TRBJ2-7 | few | TRBV7-2
CASSSGQGAGELFF | TGTGCCAGCAGCTCGGGACAGGGGGCCGGGGAGCTGTTTTTT | TRBD1 | TRBJ2-2 | NA | TRBV7-9
CAISRQGEETQYF | TGTGCCATCAGTAGACAGGGGGAAGAGACCCAGTACTTC | TRBD1 | TRBJ2-5 | few | TRBV10-3
CASSDSAFNEKLFF | TGTGCCAGCAGTGACTCAGCGTTCAATGAAAAACTGTTTTTT | NA | TRBJ1-4 | NA | TRBV6-4
CASSKLSSGRAREQYF | TGTGCCAGCAGTAAACTCTCCAGCGGGAGGGCGCGCGAGCAGTACTTC | TRBD2 | TRBJ2-7 | few | TRBV28
CASSPGGDRGHNGGYTF | TGTGCCAGCAGCCCTGGAGGGGACAGGGGGCATAATGGTGGCTACACCTTC | TRBD1 | TRBJ1-2 | few | TRBV5-4
CASSGRDGSSYEQYF | TGTGCCAGCAGCGGGAGGGACGGTAGCTCCTACGAGCAGTACTTC | TRBD2 | TRBJ2-7 | NA | TRBV7-6
CASSRGVKETQYF | TGTGCCAGCAGCCGGGGGGTAAAAGAGACCCAGTACTTC | TRBD2 | TRBJ2-5 | few | TRBV7-9
CASSSGPQGPFNTGELFF | TGTGCCAGCTCATCAGGCCCACAGGGACCGTTTAACACCGGGGAGCTGTTTTTT | NA | TRBJ2-2 | NA | TRBV18
CSGGGANEQFF | TGCAGTGGGGGTGGGGCTAATGAGCAGTTCTTC | NA | TRBJ2-1 | NA | TRBV20-1
CASSLREAYEQYF | TGTGCCAGCAGCTTACGGGAGGCCTACGAGCAGTACTTC | TRBD2 | TRBJ2-7 | NA | TRBV7-9
CASSLALAGGLLHYGYTF | TGCGCCAGCAGCTTGGCTTTGGCAGGGGGCCTGCTTCACTATGGCTACACCTTC | TRBD1 | TRBJ1-2 | NA | TRBV5-1
CASSSNQETQYF | TGTGCCAGCAGTTCCAATCAAGAGACCCAGTACTTC | NA | TRBJ2-5 | few | TRBV6-5
CASRDRAMNTEAFF | TGCGCCAGCAGGGACAGAGCAATGAACACTGAAGCTTTCTTT | NA | TRBJ1-1 | few | TRBV10-2
CSVESSGSYNEQFF | TGCAGCGTTGAGAGTAGCGGCTCCTACAATGAGCAGTTCTTC | NA | TRBJ2-1 | NA | TRBV29-1